This T cell receptor (beta chain) was recorded in a study of regulatory T cells in long-lasting Graves disease. Study outcomes and limitations: The study found TRBV28, TRBJ1-2 and TRBJ2-5 favored in persistent disease.

Time point reported: persistent/refractory GD, antithyroid drugs over 5 years with positive TRAb. The TCR library was made from RNA that had been extracted from PBMCs in TRIzol. This clonotype was counted many times. Its target is not known. In building TCR beta libraries, iRepertoire HTBI primers were used together with Arm-PCR of CDR3 regions. TCRdb passed the multiplex PCR reads through MiXCR, listing each CDR3 protein once. The data show a few hundred thousand distinct CDR3 sequences, roughly a quarter seen once. This CDR3 spans 17 amino acids. Losses at the gene ends were 6 bases for V and 0 bases for J; bases not matched to a gene: 9. The V gene's germline CDR1 is MNHNS and CDR2 SASEGT.

The rearrangement uses TRBV6-1 and TRBJ2-2, with 8 bases lining up with TRBD1. The receptor comes from a female donor with Graves disease. This specimen was peripheral blood mononuclear cells (PBMCs), taken when the disease was refractory, from a patient treated with antithyroid drugs. The CDR3 sequence is CASRSTGGYANTGELFF. Written as DNA, the CDR3 is TGTGCCAGCAGATCCACAGGGGGTTACGCGAACACCGGGGAGCTGTTTTTT.